A single sample gave rise to the 7 T cell receptor beta chains below, sequenced in a study of blood T cell repertoires in COVID-19. The data were produced by immunoSEQ multiplex PCR, yet TCRdb's version contains in-frame clones alone and is incomplete. The sample contains under 50,000 clones, 70% to 85% of which appear only once. The sequenced sample consisted of peripheral blood. These receptors all stem from a man between 45 and 60 years old with active COVID-19.

The chain is built from TRBV3-1 (or the pseudogene TRBV3-2) and TRBJ2-5; D remains unclear. CDR1 LGHDT and CDR2 YNNKEL come from the germline V gene (reference sequence). This CDR3 comprises 11 residues. Trimming took 2 bases from V and 7 from J, leaving 5 bases between them. The CDR3 sequence is CASSQRGTQYF. The CDR3 DNA is TGTGCCAGCAGCCAACGAGGGACCCAGTACTTC.

This clone was seen once. The rearrangement uses TRBV6-5 and TRBJ1-2; perhaps TRBD1 as D (5 bases). In germline, CDR1 is MNHEY, CDR2 SVGAGI. The CDR3 extends over 16 amino acids. V lost 2 bases, J lost 5 bases, and 18 bases lay in between. CDR3 region: CASSYNRWRGDYGYTF. The CDR3 nucleotides read TGTGCCAGCAGTTACAACAGGTGGAGGGGTGATTATGGCTACACCTTC.

This chain links TRBV5-1 with TRBJ2-5; 15 nucleotides match TRBD2. With 4 bases clipped from V and 5 bases from J, the junction kept 6 bases outside the gene matches. CDR1 and CDR2 (germline): SGHRS, YFSETQ. The CDR3 runs 16 residues. The CDR3 DNA sequence: TGCGCCAGCAGCACCGGACTAGCGGGGGGGCTGGAGACCCAGTACTTC. The encoded protein is CASSTGLAGGLETQYF.

This clone was observed a single time. This chain joins TRBV3-1 (or the pseudogene TRBV3-2) and TRBJ2-7; 12 bases are shared with TRBD2. The V gene end was trimmed by 4 bases and the J gene end by 5 bases; junction bases not matched to a gene: 9. Germline V lookup: CDR1 LGHDT, CDR2 YNNKEL (reference sequence). The length of the CDR3 is 16 residues. The CDR3 here is CASSPTSGGLRDEQYF. Here the CDR3 DNA reads TGTGCCAGCAGCCCGACTAGCGGGGGCCTTAGAGACGAGCAGTACTTC.

The chain has TRBV12-3 or TRBV12-4 and TRBJ1-5, with D hard to call. The CDR3 contains 13 residues. Trimming shortened V by 6 bases and J by 3 bases, and 9 bases separated the two germline ends. The CDR3, as DNA: TGTGCCAGCAGCCCACATTCCAATCAGCCCCAGCATTTT. Protein sequence: CASSPHSNQPQHF.

The genes are TRBV10-3 and TRBJ1-2; D unclear. The CDR3 totals 14 residues. V dropped 3 bases and J dropped 7 bases, with 15 bases sitting between them. Germline V gene sequence: CDR1 ENHRY, CDR2 SYGVKD. CDR3 sequence: CAISDDILAGGYTF. CDR3 sequence (DNA): TGTGCCATCAGTGACGACATACTAGCAGGTGGCTACACCTTC.

The chain is built from TRBV29-1 and TRBJ1-5; tentatively, D is TRBD1 (6 bases). Germline V CDR1 and CDR2: SQVTM, ANQGSEA. Between the trimmed V and J ends, which lost 7 bases and 3 bases, there was a span of 10 bases. The CDR3 runs to 12 residues. The CDR3 bases are TGCAGCGCCCGGGACAACAATCAGCCCCAGCATTTT. It specifies CSARDNNQPQHF. Using reference TRBV29-1 and TRBJ1-5 for the parts outside the CDR3, the full variable domain is SAVISQKPSRDICQRGTSLTIQCQVDSQVTMMFWYRQQPGQSLTLIATANQGSEATYESGFVIDKFPISRPNLTFSTLTVSNMSPEDSSIYLCSARDNNQPQHFGDGTRLSIL.